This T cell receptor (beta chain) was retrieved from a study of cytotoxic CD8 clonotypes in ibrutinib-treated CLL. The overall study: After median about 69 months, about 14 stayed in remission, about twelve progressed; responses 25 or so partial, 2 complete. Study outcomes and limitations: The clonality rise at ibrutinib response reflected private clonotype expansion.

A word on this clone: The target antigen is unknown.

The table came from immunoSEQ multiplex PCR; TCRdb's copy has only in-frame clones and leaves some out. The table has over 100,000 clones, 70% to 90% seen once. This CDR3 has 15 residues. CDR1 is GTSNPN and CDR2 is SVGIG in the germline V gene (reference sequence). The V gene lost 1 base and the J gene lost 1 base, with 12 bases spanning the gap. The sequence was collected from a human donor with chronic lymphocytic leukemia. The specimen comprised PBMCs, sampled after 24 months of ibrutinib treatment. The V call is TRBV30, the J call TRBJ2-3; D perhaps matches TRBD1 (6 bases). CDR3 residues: CAWSGGRLGTDTQYF. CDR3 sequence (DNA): TGTGCCTGGAGTGGGGGGCGCCTCGGCACAGATACGCAGTATTTT.